The sequence of this T cell receptor beta chain was determined in a study of T cell repertoires in cytomegalovirus infection. In the study overall: It can be stated that public TCR beta signatures indicated CMV infection as well as a matching HLA type.

Study-level results: The ex vivo response was dominated by HLA-C-restricted CMV-specific TCR beta clonotypes.

As to this clonotype: Its matching antigen is unknown.

TCRdb ran MiXCR on the reads and lists one entry per CDR3 protein. The sample holds approximately 990,000 distinct CDR3 sequences, around a third seen once. Germline V gene data show CDR1 as LNHDA and CDR2 as SQIVND (reference sequence). With 5 bases removed from V and 5 bases from J, the gap between germline ends came to 21 bases. The CDR3 runs to 17 residues. This TCR derives from a human donor in good health (CMV status not recorded). Some clones in this sample may be carry-over from other donors' samples. The rearrangement joins TRBV19 to TRBJ1-4, with D tentatively TRBD1 (6 bases). The sample consisted of cultured CD8+ T cells from PBMCs, taken from culture after CMV antigen stimulation. DNA of the CDR3: TGTGCCAGTAGTTCGACCTTACAGGGAGAGTGGAATGAAAAACTGTTTTTT. This sequence encodes CASSSTLQGEWNEKLFF.